This T cell receptor beta chain was captured in a study of blood T cell repertoires in COVID-19. V lost 6 bases, J lost 3 bases, and 4 bases stayed unmatched. Germline-derived CDR1 and CDR2 are MGHDK and SYGVNS. The CDR3 is 15 residues long. The method was immunoSEQ multiplex PCR; TCRdb's version includes in-frame clones alone and lacks a portion of them. The table has 130,000 to 150,000 clones, 81% seen once; the top ten hold roughly 7.7%. What was sequenced was peripheral blood. The TCR comes from a human donor with acute or convalescent COVID-19. The donor label of this sample is uncertain. The V and J genes are TRBV25-1 and TRBJ2-6, with TRBD2 identical over 8 bases. CDR3 sequence: CASSPGGLGANVLTF. As DNA, the CDR3 is TGTGCCAGCAGCCCGGGGGGGCTTGGGGCCAACGTCCTGACTTTC.